This T cell receptor beta chain was observed in a study of CD8+ T cells in alopecia areata. Across the study: Treated patients were given oral tofacitinib, which was dosed at 5 to 10 mg twice daily.

Stated treatment: oral pan-JAK inhibitor, 5-10 mg twice daily. Germline V gene data show CDR1 as SQVTM and CDR2 as ANQGSEA. With V trimmed by 5 bases and J by 2 bases, 5 bases remained unmatched. CDR3 length: 13 residues. In each case, RNA was isolated and then reverse transcribed into cDNA as the sequencing template. This table comes from immunoSEQ multiplex PCR, and its TCRdb copy is limited to in-frame clones, with some not included. Of about 74,000 clones listed, over 25% are singletons. This sample comprised CD8+ T cells sorted from blood, obtained at week 4, from a patient treated with tofacitinib. The chain has TRBV29-1 and TRBJ2-7; 8 bases line up with TRBD2. The source of this sequence is a human donor with alopecia areata. The CDR3 DNA follows: TGCAGCGTTCTACTGACTAGCGCCTACGAGCAGTACTTC. This translates into CSVLLTSAYEQYF.